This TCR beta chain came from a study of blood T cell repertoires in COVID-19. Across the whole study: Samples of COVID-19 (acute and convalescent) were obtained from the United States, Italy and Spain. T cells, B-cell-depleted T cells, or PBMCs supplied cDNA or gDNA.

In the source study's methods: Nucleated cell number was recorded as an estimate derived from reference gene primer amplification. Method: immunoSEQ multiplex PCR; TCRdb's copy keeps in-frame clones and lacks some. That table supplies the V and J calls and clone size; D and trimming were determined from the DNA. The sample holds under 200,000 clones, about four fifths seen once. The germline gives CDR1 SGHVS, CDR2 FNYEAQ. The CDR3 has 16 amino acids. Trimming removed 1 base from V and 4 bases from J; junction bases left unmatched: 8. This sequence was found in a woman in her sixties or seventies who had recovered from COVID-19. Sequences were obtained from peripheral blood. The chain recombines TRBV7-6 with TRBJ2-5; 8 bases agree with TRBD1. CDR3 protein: CASSLGAAGGRETQYF. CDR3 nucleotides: TGTGCCAGCAGCTTAGGTGCAGCAGGGGGCCGAGAGACCCAGTACTTC.